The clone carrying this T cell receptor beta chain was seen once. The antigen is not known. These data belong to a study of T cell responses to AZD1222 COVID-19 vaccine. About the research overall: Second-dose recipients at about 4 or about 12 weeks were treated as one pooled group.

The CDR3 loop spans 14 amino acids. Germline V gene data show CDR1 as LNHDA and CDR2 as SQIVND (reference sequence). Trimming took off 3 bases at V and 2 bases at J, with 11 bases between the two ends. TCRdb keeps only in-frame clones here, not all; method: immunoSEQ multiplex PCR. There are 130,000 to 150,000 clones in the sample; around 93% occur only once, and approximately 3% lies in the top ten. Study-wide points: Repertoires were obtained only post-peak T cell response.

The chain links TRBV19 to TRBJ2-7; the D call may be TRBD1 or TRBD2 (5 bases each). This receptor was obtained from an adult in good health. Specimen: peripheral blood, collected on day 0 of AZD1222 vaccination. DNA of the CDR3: TGTGCCAGTAGTATCTCGGGGCACACCTACGAGCAGTACTTC. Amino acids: CASSISGHTYEQYF.